This TCR beta chain was retrieved from a study of T cell changes during pregnancy in multiple sclerosis. Using immunoSEQ multiplex PCR, the repertoire was profiled, and TCRdb retains in-frame clones only, with some absent. The profile covers approximately 22,000 clones, with 85% to 90% appearing a single time and about 0.68% taken by the ten largest. V was pared by 3 bases and J by 12 bases, with 14 bases of the junction left unmatched. This CDR3 spans 15 amino acids. Germline loops: CDR1 SGHAT, CDR2 FQNNGV. The receptor was isolated from a female donor in good health, enrolled as a control in a pregnancy study. V is TRBV11-2 and J is TRBJ2-7, with 10 bases matching TRBD2. The sequencing used CD4+ T cells from peripheral blood mononuclear cells, collected in the first trimester of pregnancy. As DNA, the CDR3 is TGTGCCAGCAGCTTCTTGAGCGGGAGGGCCCTACTTCGGTACTTC. Protein product: CASSFLSGRALLRYF.